These 13 T cell receptor beta chains came from one sample sequenced in a study of blood T cells in healthy people across ages. PCR was performed a second time for 7 to 11 cycles using a sample-barcoded 5' primer and a J-beta primer mix. In TCRdb, the 5' RACE reads were re-called with MiXCR into one record per CDR3 protein. Of hundreds of thousands of distinct CDR3 sequences in the sample, about 43% were seen once. The specimen was blood. The receptors shown here come from a man of 80 years or more in good health.

This clonotype was seen only a few times. This chain connects TRBV20-1 to TRBJ2-7; 8 nucleotides agree with TRBD1. This CDR3 contains 13 residues. The germline CDR1 and CDR2 sequences are DFQATT and SNEGSKA (reference sequence). With V trimmed by 7 bases and J by 2 bases, 7 bases remained unmatched. Here the CDR3 DNA reads TGCAGTGGGGCGGACAGGGAGACCTACGAGCAGTACTTC. Translation gives CSGADRETYEQYF.

On this clonotype itself: At one end, the junction sequence differs from germline, possibly due to a read error. The V and J genes are TRBV6-2 or TRBV6-3 and TRBJ2-1; D is unclear. Looked up from germline, CDR1 is MNHEY and CDR2 is SVGEGT. The CDR3 is made up of 12 amino acids. CDR3 sequence: CASSLYPPSQIF. In DNA, the CDR3 is TGTGCCAGCAGTCTCTATCCGCCTTCGCAGATCTTC.

The chain couples TRBV7-2 to TRBJ2-5; 9 nucleotides agree with TRBD2. Germline V gene sequence: CDR1 SGHTA, CDR2 FQGNSA. V dropped 1 base and J dropped 11; count of bases not matched to a gene: 5. The CDR3 length is 13 residues. CDR3 nucleotide sequence: TGTGCCAGCAGCTTAGAGACTAGCGGTGAGCAGTACTTC. Translated: CASSLETSGEQYF.

This clonotype was observed at least ten times. The gene calls are TRBV3-1 and TRBJ2-3; D is unresolved. Germline CDR1 is LGHDT and CDR2 is YNNKEL (reference sequence). With 1 base removed from V and 4 bases from J, the gap between germline ends came to 3 bases. This CDR3 spans 12 amino acids. The CDR3 coding sequence is TGTGCCAGCAGCCAAGGGGCAGATACGCAGTATTTT. Translated, it gives CASSQGADTQYF.

A few counts support this clonotype. The chain joins TRBV7-2 to TRBJ2-1; 8 nucleotides line up with TRBD2. The V and J ends lost 6 bases and 6 bases, in that order; junction bases with no gene match: 10. The CDR3 is made up of 15 amino acids. In germline, CDR1 is SGHTA, CDR2 FQGNSA. The CDR3 coding sequence is TGTGCCAGCAGACGGGACTCAAGCGGGGGCAATGAGCAGTTCTTC. Its protein product is CASRRDSSGGNEQFF.

The J gene is TRBJ2-2, the V gene TRBV6-2 or TRBV6-3, with 8 nucleotides matching TRBD1. Germline-derived CDR1 and CDR2 are MNHEY and SVGEGT. The CDR3 has 15 residues. With 7 bases clipped from V and 4 bases from J, the junction kept 8 bases outside the gene matches. CDR3 loop: CASIMTGAATGELFF. In nucleotides, the CDR3 is TGTGCCAGCATAATGACAGGGGCCGCCACCGGGGAGCTGTTTTTT.

This rearrangement joins TRBV29-1 to TRBJ2-5, with TRBD1 matching 7 bases. The CDR3 has 15 residues. The V gene's germline CDR1 is SQVTM and CDR2 ANQGSEA. Losses at the gene ends were 6 bases for V and 3 bases for J; bases not matched to a gene: 13. CDR3 region: CSVRYRGSFEETQYF. CDR3 nucleotide sequence: TGCAGCGTCAGATACAGGGGTTCTTTCGAAGAGACCCAGTACTTC.

CDR3 sequence: CASSYSSRKRGTQYF. The CDR3 DNA sequence: TGTGCCAGCAGTTACTCGAGTCGGAAGCGGGGTACCCAGTACTTC. The chain has TRBV6-2 or TRBV6-3 and TRBJ2-5; TRBD2 agrees at 7 bases. Germline V lookup: CDR1 MNHEY, CDR2 SVGEGT. The CDR3 spans 15 residues. Trimming removed 0 bases from V and 8 bases from J; junction bases left unmatched: 9.

This clonotype came up many times. CDR3 in DNA: TGTGCCAGCAGCTTCCCCATGAAGGAAGGGACAGATACGCAGTATTTT. Translating it yields CASSFPMKEGTDTQYF. The V and J genes are TRBV7-6 and TRBJ2-3; D is uncertain. Per germline, CDR1 SGHVS and CDR2 FNYEAQ. The CDR3 consists of 16 residues. V gave up 3 bases and J gave up 3 bases, with 16 bases separating them.

This clonotype has only a few counts. The chain recombines TRBV28 with TRBJ1-2; the D gene is possibly TRBD1 (6 bases). The germline gives CDR1 MDHEN, CDR2 SYDVKM. The V end lost 10 bases, the J end lost 7 bases, and 16 bases lay between the germline ends. The CDR3 extends over 12 amino acids. The CDR3 nucleotides are TGTGCCACCGGACAGCCTCTCTTTGGCTACACCTTC. Residues: CATGQPLFGYTF.

Comments on this clonotype: The CDR3 carries no conserved terminal phenylalanine or tryptophan, so it likely arises from a read error. The chain uses TRBV7-2 and TRBJ2-5; D unresolved. This CDR3 is built from 11 residues. Looked up from germline, CDR1 is SGHTA and CDR2 is FQGNSA. V lost 1 base to trimming and J lost 7 bases, with 4 bases between them. The CDR3 loop reads CASSLVGTQYL. In nucleotides, the CDR3 is TGTGCCAGCAGCTTAGTCGGGACCCAGTACTTG.

This clonotype was seen a few times. The chain links TRBV7-2 to TRBJ2-7; 9 nucleotides match TRBD1. Germline loops: CDR1 SGHTA, CDR2 FQGNSA. After removal of 8 bases from V and 6 bases from J, the junction contained 11 bases not matched to a gene. The CDR3 consists of 14 residues. CDR3: CASLPGTGSPEQYF. The CDR3 DNA reads as TGTGCCAGCCTACCCGGGACAGGGTCCCCCGAGCAGTACTTC.

This clonotype was seen more than once but under ten times. The CDR3 protein is CASSFGTSGGTQYF. CDR3 in DNA: TGTGCCAGCAGCTTCGGGACTAGCGGGGGGACGCAGTATTTT. The chain combines TRBV6-2 or TRBV6-3 with TRBJ2-3; TRBD2 agrees at 15 bases. Trimming removed 6 bases from V and 9 bases from J; junction bases left unmatched: 4. The CDR3 spans 14 residues. Germline V gene sequence: CDR1 MNHEY, CDR2 SVGEGT.